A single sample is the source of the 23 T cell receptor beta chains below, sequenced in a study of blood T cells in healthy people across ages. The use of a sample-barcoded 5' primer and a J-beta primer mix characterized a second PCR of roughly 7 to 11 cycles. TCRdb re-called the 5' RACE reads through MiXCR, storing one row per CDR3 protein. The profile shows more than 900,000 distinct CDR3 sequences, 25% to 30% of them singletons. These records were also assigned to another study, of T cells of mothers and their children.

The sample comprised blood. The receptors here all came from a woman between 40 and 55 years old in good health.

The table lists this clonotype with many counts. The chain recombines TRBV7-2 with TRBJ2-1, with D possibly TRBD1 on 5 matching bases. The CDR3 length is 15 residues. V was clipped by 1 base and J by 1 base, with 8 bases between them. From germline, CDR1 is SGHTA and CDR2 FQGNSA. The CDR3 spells CASSLVSGSYNEQFF. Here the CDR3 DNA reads TGTGCCAGCAGCTTAGTGTCAGGGTCCTACAATGAGCAGTTCTTC.

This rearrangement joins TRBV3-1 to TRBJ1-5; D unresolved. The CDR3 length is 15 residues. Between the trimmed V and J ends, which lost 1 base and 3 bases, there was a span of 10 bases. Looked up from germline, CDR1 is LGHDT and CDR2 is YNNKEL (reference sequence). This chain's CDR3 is CASSQGSGVNQPQHF. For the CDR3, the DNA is TGTGCCAGCAGCCAAGGGTCCGGGGTCAATCAGCCCCAGCATTTT. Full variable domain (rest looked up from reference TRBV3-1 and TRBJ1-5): DTAVSQTPKYLVTQMGNDKSIKCEQNLGHDTMYWYKQDSKKFLKIMFSYNNKELIINETVPNRFSPKSPDKAHLNLHINSLELGDSAVYFCASSQGSGVNQPQHFGDGTRLSIL.

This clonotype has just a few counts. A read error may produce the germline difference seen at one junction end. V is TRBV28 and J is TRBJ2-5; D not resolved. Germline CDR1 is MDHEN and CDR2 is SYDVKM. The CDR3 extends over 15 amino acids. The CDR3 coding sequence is TGTGCCAGTCACACCCTGAGGCAACCCCAAGGGACCCAGTACTTC. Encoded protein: CASHTLRQPQGTQYF.

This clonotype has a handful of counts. CDR3 bases: TGCAGTGCTAGAGATCTCCTTTCGAGGACAGGGTGGTCTGGCTACACCTTC. This sequence encodes CSARDLLSRTGWSGYTF. V usage is TRBV20-1 and J usage is TRBJ1-2; 8 bases are shared with TRBD1. The germline V gene encodes CDR1 DFQATT and CDR2 SNEGSKA (reference sequence). With V trimmed by 0 bases and J by 7 bases, 16 bases remained unmatched. The length of the CDR3 is 17 residues.

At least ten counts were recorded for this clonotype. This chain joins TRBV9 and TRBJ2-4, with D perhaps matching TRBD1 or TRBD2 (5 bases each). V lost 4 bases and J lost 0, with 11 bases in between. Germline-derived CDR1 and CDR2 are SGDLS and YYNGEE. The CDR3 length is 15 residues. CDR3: CASSPGPVAKNIQYF. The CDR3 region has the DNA TGTGCCAGCAGCCCGGGACCGGTAGCCAAAAACATTCAGTACTTC.

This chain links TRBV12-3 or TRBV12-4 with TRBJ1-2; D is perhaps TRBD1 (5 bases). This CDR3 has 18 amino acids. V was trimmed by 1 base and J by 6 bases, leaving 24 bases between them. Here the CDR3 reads CASSLVPRRGVWGDGYTF. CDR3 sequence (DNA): TGTGCCAGCAGTTTAGTACCCCGAAGGGGCGTTTGGGGGGATGGCTACACCTTC.

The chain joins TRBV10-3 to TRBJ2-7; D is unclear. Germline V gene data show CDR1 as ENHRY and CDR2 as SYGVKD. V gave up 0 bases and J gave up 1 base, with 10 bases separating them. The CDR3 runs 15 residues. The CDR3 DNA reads TGTGCCATCAGTGAGTCCGACGCAGGATCCTACGAGCAGTACTTC. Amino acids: CAISESDAGSYEQYF.

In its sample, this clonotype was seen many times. The CDR3 region is CATSIGTSGGSDTQYF. CDR3 DNA: TGTGCCACCAGCATAGGGACTAGCGGGGGCTCAGATACGCAGTATTTT. The rearrangement uses TRBV15 and TRBJ2-3; TRBD2 agrees at 14 bases. The germline V gene has CDR1 LNHNV and CDR2 YYDKDF (reference sequence). The ends lost 4 bases at V and 4 bases at J; junction bases unmatched: 4. The CDR3 extends over 16 amino acids.

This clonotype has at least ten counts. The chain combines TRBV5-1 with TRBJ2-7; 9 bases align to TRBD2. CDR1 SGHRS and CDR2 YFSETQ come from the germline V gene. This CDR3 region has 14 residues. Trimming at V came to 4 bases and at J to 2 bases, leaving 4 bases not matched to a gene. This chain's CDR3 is CASSGSGGTYEQYF. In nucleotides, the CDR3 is TGCGCCAGCAGCGGTAGCGGGGGAACCTACGAGCAGTACTTC. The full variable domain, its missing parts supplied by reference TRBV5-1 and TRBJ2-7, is KAGVTQTPRYLIKTRGQQVTLSCSPISGHRSVSWYQQTPGQGLQFLFEYFSETQRNKGNFPGRFSGRQFSNSRSEMNVSTLELGDSALYLCASSGSGGTYEQYFGPGTRLTVT.

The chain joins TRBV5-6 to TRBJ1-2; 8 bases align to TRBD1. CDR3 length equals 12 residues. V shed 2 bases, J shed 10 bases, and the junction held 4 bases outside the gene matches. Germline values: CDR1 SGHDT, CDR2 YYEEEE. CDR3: CASSFATGVYTF. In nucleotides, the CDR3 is TGTGCCAGCAGCTTTGCGACAGGGGTCTACACCTTC.

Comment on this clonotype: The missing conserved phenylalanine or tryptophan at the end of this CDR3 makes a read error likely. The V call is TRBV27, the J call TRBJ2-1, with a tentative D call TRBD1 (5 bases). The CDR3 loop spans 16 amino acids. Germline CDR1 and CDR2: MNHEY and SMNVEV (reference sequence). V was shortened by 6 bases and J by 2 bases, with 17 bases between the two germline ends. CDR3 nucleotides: TGTGCCAGCAGGGCACTGGGTGGGGCCACCTACAATGAGCAGTTCGTC. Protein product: CASRALGGATYNEQFV.

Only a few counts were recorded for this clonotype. CDR3 amino acids: CASSLFSSLEQYF. As DNA, the CDR3 is TGTGCCAGCAGTTTATTCTCATCGCTTGAGCAGTACTTC. The chain joins TRBV27 to TRBJ2-7; the D is unclear. Trimming cost V 1 base and J 7 bases, with 11 bases left between them. The CDR3 runs to 13 residues. Looked up from germline, CDR1 is MNHEY and CDR2 is SMNVEV (reference sequence).

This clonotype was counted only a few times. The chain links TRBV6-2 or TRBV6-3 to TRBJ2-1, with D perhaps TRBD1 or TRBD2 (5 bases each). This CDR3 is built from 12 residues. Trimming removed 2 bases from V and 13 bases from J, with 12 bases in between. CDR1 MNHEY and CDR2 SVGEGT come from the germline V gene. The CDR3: CASSYPIRDQFF. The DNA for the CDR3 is TGTGCCAGCAGTTACCCGATTAGGGACCAGTTCTTC.

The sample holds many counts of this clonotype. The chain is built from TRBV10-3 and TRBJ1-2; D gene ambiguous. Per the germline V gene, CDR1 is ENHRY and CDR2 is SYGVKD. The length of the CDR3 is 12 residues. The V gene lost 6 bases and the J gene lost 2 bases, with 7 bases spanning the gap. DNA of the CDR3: TGTGCCATCAGCCAGATGAACTATGGCTACACCTTC. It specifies CAISQMNYGYTF.

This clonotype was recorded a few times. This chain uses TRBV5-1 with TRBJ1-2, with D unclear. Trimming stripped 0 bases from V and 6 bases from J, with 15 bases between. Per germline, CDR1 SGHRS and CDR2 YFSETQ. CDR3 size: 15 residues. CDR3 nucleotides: TGCGCCAGCAGCTTGGCCGAGAGGGTAGGAAATGGCTACACCTTC. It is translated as CASSLAERVGNGYTF.

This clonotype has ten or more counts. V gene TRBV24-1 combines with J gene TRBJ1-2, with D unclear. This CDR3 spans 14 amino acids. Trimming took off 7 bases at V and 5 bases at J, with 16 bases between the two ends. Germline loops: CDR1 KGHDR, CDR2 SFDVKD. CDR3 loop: CATSPRTLGYGYTF. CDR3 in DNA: TGTGCCACCAGCCCACGGACCCTGGGGTATGGCTACACCTTC.

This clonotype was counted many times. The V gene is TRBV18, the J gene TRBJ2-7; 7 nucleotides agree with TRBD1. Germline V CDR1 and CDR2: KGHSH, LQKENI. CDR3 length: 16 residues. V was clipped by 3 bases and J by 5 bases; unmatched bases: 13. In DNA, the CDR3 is TGTGCCAGCTCACCCAAAATCCGGGACAGAGAGGACGAGCAGTACTTC. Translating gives CASSPKIRDREDEQYF. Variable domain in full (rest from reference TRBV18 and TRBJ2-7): NAGVMQNPRHLVRRRGQEARLRCSPMKGHSHVYWYRQLPEEGLKFMVYLQKENIIDESGMPKERFSAEFPKEGPSILRIQQVVRGDSAAYFCASSPKIRDREDEQYFGPGTRLTVT.

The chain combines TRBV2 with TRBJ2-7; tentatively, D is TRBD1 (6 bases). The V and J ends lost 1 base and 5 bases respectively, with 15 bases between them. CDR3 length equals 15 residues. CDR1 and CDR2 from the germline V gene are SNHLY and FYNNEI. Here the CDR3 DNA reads TGTGCCAGCAGTGAAGGGCCGGGACATATAGACGAGCAGTACTTC. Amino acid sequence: CASSEGPGHIDEQYF.

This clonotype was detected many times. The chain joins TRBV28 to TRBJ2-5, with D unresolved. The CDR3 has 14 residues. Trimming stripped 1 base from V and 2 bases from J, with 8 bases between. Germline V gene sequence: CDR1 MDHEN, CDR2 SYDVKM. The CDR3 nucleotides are TGTGCCAGCAGTTTATACAAAAGTCAAGAGACCCAGTACTTC. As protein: CASSLYKSQETQYF.

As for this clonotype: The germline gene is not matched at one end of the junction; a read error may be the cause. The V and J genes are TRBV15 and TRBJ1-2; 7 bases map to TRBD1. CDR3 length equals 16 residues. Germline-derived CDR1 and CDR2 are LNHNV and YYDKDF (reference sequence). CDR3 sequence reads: CATSVSPGQTNYGCTF. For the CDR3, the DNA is TGTGCCACCAGCGTATCTCCGGGACAGACTAACTATGGCTGCACCTTC. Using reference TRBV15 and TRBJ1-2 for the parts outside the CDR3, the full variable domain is DAMVIQNPRYQVTQFGKPVTLSCSQTLNHNVMYWYQQKSSQAPKLLFHYYDKDFNNEADTPDNFQSRRPNTSFCFLDIRSPGLGDTAMYLCATSVSPGQTNYGCTFGSGTRLTVV.

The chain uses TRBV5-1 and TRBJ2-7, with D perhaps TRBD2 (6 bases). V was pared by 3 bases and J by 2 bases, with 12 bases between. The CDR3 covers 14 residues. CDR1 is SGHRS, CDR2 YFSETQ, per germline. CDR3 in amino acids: CASSSEGPTYEQYF. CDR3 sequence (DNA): TGCGCCAGCAGCTCGGAGGGGCCGACCTACGAGCAGTACTTC.

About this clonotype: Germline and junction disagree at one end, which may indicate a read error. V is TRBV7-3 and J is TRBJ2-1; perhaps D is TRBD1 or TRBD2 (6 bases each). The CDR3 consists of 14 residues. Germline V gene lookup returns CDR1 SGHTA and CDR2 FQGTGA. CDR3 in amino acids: CVSSSGAGGDEQFF. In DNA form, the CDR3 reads TGTGTCAGCAGCTCAGGCGCCGGGGGCGATGAGCAGTTCTTC.

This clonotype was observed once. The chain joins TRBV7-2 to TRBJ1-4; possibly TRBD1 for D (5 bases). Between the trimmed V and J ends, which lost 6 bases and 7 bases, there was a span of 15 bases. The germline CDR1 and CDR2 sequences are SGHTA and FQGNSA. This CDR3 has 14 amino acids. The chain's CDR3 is CASRRGLGGEKLFF. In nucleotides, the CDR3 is TGTGCCAGCAGACGTGGTCTTGGGGGTGAAAAACTGTTTTTT. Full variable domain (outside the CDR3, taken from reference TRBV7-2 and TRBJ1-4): GAGVSQSPSNKVTEKGKDVELRCDPISGHTALYWYRQSLGQGLEFLIYFQGNSAPDKSGLPSDRFSAERTGGSVSTLTIQRTQQEDSAVYLCASRRGLGGEKLFFGSGTQLSVL.